This is a list of T cell receptor beta chains from one sample in a study of STAT5B mutations in CD4+ large granular lymphocyte leukemia. Here immunoSEQ multiplex PCR was the method, and the copy in TCRdb shows in-frame clones only, minus some. The table shows about 23,000 clones, with approximately 80% occurring only once. Sequencing was done on a sample of CD4+ T cells from blood buffy coats. These receptors were taken from a human donor in good health. The CDR3 runs from the conserved cysteine through the conserved F or W. A D gene is named only where the DNA matches it firmly. Not all rows give a size; the values are once, few, many and, for expanded clones, a class.

d_call,v_call,j_call,clone_size,cdr3_nt,cdr3_aa
TRBD2,TRBV11-3,TRBJ2-3,once,TGTGCCAGCAGCTTTGGCGGGAGGGTACACGATACGCAGTATTTT,CASSFGGRVHDTQYF
TRBD1,TRBV7-8,TRBJ1-2,-,TGTGCCAGCAGCCACAGGGACAGCTCTAACTATGGCTACACCTTC,CASSHRDSSNYGYTF
-,TRBV18,TRBJ2-7,-,TGTGCCAGCTCACCCGCGGGAGGACAGGGCCACGAGCAGTACTTC,CASSPAGGQGHEQYF
TRBD2,TRBV11-1,TRBJ2-7,-,TGTGCCAGCAGCTTTGGGACTAGCGGGAACTACGAGCAGTACTTC,CASSFGTSGNYEQYF
-,TRBV7-9,TRBJ1-4,few,TGTGCCAGCAGCTCGCGGCCAACCGGAACTAATGAAAAACTGTTTTTT,CASSSRPTGTNEKLFF
-,TRBV27,TRBJ1-5,few,TGTGCCAGCAGTTTAGGCGGTGGGCAGCCCCAGCATTTT,CASSLGGGQPQHF
-,TRBV7-2,TRBJ2-7,-,TGTGCCAGCAGCTTAGAGGGGGGTAGGATCGCCGAGCAGTACTTC,CASSLEGGRIAEQYF
-,TRBV5-5,TRBJ1-1,few,TGTGCCAGCAGCTTGTTAGTGAACACTGAAGCTTTCTTT,CASSLLVNTEAFF
TRBD1,TRBV12-5,TRBJ1-5,-,TGTGCTAGTGGTTTGGGGGACAGGTTCTATAGCAATCAGCCCCAGCATTTT,CASGLGDRFYSNQPQHF
-,TRBV6-1,TRBJ2-7,-,TGTGCCAGCAGTGAAGGACGGGGACTCTGGTCCGAGCAGTACTTC,CASSEGRGLWSEQYF
TRBD2,TRBV10-3,TRBJ2-1,-,TGTGCCATTCCCCCAGCGGGAGGGCCAGGCGATGAGCAGTTCTTC,CAIPPAGGPGDEQFF
-,TRBV2,TRBJ1-6,-,TGTGCCAGCAGTGAAACAGGGCCGTATAATTCACCCCTCCACTTT,CASSETGPYNSPLHF
-,TRBV7-9,TRBJ2-2,-,TGTGCCAGCAGCTTAACTAGTAGTACCGGGGAGCTGTTTTTT,CASSLTSSTGELFF
TRBD1,TRBV6-5,TRBJ1-2,once,TGTGCCAGCGCGGAAGACAGGGACTATGGCTACACCTTC,CASAEDRDYGYTF
TRBD2,TRBV9,TRBJ2-5,-,TGTGCCAGCAGCGTAGGCCGGGAGGGAGAGACCCAGTACTTC,CASSVGREGETQYF
-,TRBV7-8,TRBJ1-2,-,TGTGCCAGCAGCTTAGGAGGGGAATACTATGGCTACACCTTC,CASSLGGEYYGYTF
-,TRBV5-6,TRBJ2-1,-,TGTGCCAGCAGCCCACCTTTTCAGGGAAGCTCCTACAATGAGCAGTTCTTC,CASSPPFQGSSYNEQFF
-,TRBV6-5,TRBJ2-7,-,TGTGCCAGCAAGGATTTCGAGGGGAGTGACGAGCAGTACTTC,CASKDFEGSDEQYF
-,TRBV7-9,TRBJ2-2,-,TGTGCCACCAGGGTGGGGCCGAGCGGGACCGGGGAGCTGTTTTTT,CATRVGPSGTGELFF
-,TRBV6-6,TRBJ1-2,few,TGTGCCAGCAGTCACTCATCCGGGAGGGGTGGCTACACCTTC,CASSHSSGRGGYTF
-,TRBV30,TRBJ1-2,-,TGTGCCTGGAGTCTAGCCGGTGGGTATGGCTACACCTTC,CAWSLAGGYGYTF
TRBD1,TRBV6-5,TRBJ1-2,-,TGTGCCAGCAGTTACGATAGACAGGGGGCTTTTGGCTACACCTTC,CASSYDRQGAFGYTF
-,TRBV5-1,TRBJ2-1,-,TGCGCCAGCAGCTTGTCAGTGGGAGAATACAATGAGCAGTTCTTC,CASSLSVGEYNEQFF
-,TRBV7-6,TRBJ2-7,-,TGTGCCAGCAGCCCTTCCGTTACCCCCGTAGAGCAGTACTTC,CASSPSVTPVEQYF
-,TRBV10-3,TRBJ2-3,-,TGTGCCATCAGTCAATGGAGACTAGATGTTAATACAGATACGCAGTATTTT,CAISQWRLDVNTDTQYF
-,TRBV28,TRBJ1-1,few,TGTGCCAGCAGGGACGGGGAAGCTTTCTTT,CASRDGEAFF
-,TRBV7-8,TRBJ2-7,-,TGTGCCAGCAGCTACCGGGACGTTACCTACGAGCAGTACTTC,CASSYRDVTYEQYF
TRBD2,TRBV11-3,TRBJ2-7,once,TGTGCCAGCAGCTTAGGCACTAGCGGAGCCTACGAGCAGTACTTC,CASSLGTSGAYEQYF
-,TRBV5-4,TRBJ2-1,-,TGTGCCAGCAGCTTGTACATCGGAACCTACAATGAGCAGTTCTTC,CASSLYIGTYNEQFF
-,TRBV5-1,TRBJ1-1,-,TGCGCCAGCAGCTCGCAAGGAGGGCTAACTATGAACACTGAAGCTTTCTTT,CASSSQGGLTMNTEAFF
-,TRBV6-5,TRBJ2-7,once,TGTGCCAGCAGTTATCGGGGCAGGGGGGCCTCCTACGAGCAGTACTTC,CASSYRGRGASYEQYF
-,TRBV5-1,TRBJ2-5,-,TGCGCCAGCAGCTTGGGCTCGACGGGAAGTGGGGAGACCCAGTACTTC,CASSLGSTGSGETQYF
-,TRBV6-1,TRBJ1-6,-,TGTGCCAGCAGTGAACTCCAGGGTGGGGGTTCACCCCTCCACTTT,CASSELQGGGSPLHF
TRBD2,TRBV6-5,TRBJ2-7,-,TGTGCCAGCAGTTTGACTAGCGGGAACGCCTACGAGCAGTACTTC,CASSLTSGNAYEQYF
-,TRBV10-3,TRBJ2-3,-,TGTGCCATCAGGACGACAACTAGCACAGATACGCAGTATTTT,CAIRTTTSTDTQYF
-,TRBV10-3,TRBJ2-7,-,TGTGCCATCACTGCGGGTGGAGAATACGAGCAGTACTTC,CAITAGGEYEQYF
TRBD2,TRBV7-2,TRBJ2-5,-,TGTGCCAGCAGCTCTTCTAGCGGGACAGAGACCCAGTACTTC,CASSSSSGTETQYF
-,TRBV5-1,TRBJ2-5,-,TGCGCCAGCAGCTTGGAACTAGACGTGGGGACCCAGTACTTC,CASSLELDVGTQYF
-,TRBV6-5,TRBJ1-2,-,TGTGCCAGCAGTTACAGACACGGGGGGGGTGGCTACACCTTC,CASSYRHGGGGYTF
-,TRBV2,TRBJ2-4,-,TGTGCCAGCAGTGATTACAGGGAAGAGCTAGCCAAAAACATTCAGTACTTC,CASSDYREELAKNIQYF
TRBD1,TRBV6-5,TRBJ2-7,-,TGTGCCAGCAGCAGGACAGGGGACGAGCAGTACTTC,CASSRTGDEQYF
TRBD1,TRBV4-2,TRBJ1-1,-,TGTGCCAGCAGCCCCCAAGGACAGGCTGGGACTGAAGCTTTCTTT,CASSPQGQAGTEAFF
-,TRBV2,TRBJ2-7,-,TGTGCCAGCGGGCTAGTTTACGAGCAGTACTTC,CASGLVYEQYF
-,TRBV7-9,TRBJ2-7,-,TGTGCCAGCAGCTCCCAGACATTCTCCTACGAGCAGTACTTC,CASSSQTFSYEQYF
-,TRBV21-1,TRBJ1-4,-,TGTGCCAGCAGGGACAGCACAACTAATGAAAAACTGTTTTTT,CASRDSTTNEKLFF
-,TRBV11-3,TRBJ2-1,-,TGTGCCAGCAGCTTAGGCCTTGTTCTTGGAGCCTACAATGAGCAGTTCTTC,CASSLGLVLGAYNEQFF
TRBD1,TRBV6-6,TRBJ2-2,-,TGTGGAGGACAGGGGGACACCGGGGAGCTGTTTTTT,CGGQGDTGELFF
TRBD1,TRBV30,TRBJ1-6,-,TGTGCCTGGAGTAACACAAAGACAGGGGAACTCCACTTT,CAWSNTKTGELHF
-,TRBV11-3,TRBJ2-7,-,TGTGCCAGCAGCGTAACAGAGAGCTCCTACGAGCAGTACTTC,CASSVTESSYEQYF
TRBD1,TRBV30,TRBJ2-2,-,TGTGCCTGGAGCCTCGGGACAGGGGAAGTCGGGGAGCTGTTTTTT,CAWSLGTGEVGELFF
-,TRBV29-1,TRBJ2-3,-,TGCAGCATAGAGACGGTGGAGACTAGCACAGATACGCAGTATTTT,CSIETVETSTDTQYF
-,TRBV7-8,TRBJ1-5,few,TGTGCCAGCAGCCCCAATAGCAATCAGCCCCAGCATTTT,CASSPNSNQPQHF
-,TRBV13,TRBJ2-3,-,TGTGCCAGCAGCTTAGGAGCAGATACGCAGTATTTT,CASSLGADTQYF
-,TRBV5-5,TRBJ2-6,-,TGTGCCAGCAGCTTGCAGGGTGCTGGGGCCAACGTCCTGACTTTC,CASSLQGAGANVLTF